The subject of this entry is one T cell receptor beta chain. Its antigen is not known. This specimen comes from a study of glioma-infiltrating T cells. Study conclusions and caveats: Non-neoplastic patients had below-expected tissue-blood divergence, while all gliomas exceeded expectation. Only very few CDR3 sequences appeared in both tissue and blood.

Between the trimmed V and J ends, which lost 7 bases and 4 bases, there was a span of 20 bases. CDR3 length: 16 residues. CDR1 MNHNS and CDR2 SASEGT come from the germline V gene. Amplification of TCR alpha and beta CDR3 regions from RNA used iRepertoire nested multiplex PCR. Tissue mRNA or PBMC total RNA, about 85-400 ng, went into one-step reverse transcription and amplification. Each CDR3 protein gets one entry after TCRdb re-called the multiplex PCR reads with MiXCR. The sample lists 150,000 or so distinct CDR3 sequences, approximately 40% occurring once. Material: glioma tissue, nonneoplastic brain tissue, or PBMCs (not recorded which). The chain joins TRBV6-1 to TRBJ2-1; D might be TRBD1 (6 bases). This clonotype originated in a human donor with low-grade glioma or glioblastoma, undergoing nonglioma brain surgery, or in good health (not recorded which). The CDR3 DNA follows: TGTGCCAGCACCTCCCCGGACAGAACCGTATACAATGAGCAGTTCTTC. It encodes CASTSPDRTVYNEQFF.